The source of this T cell receptor (beta chain) is a study of blood T cells in healthy people across ages. On this clonotype itself: Its target is unknown.

Each sample yielded at least 5.5 micrograms of PBMC total RNA. Primers used in a second PCR of roughly 7 to 11 cycles were a sample-barcoded 5' primer and a J-beta primer mix. Tags on each cDNA molecule came from a template-switch adaptor with 12 random nucleotides. TCRdb redid the calling of the 5' RACE reads with MiXCR, one entry per CDR3 protein. The sample comprises hundreds of thousands of distinct CDR3 sequences, around three fifths of which are singletons, and roughly 24% rests with the top ten. Study-wide results and limits: Older individuals had lower TCR beta diversity per million T cells (the decline was roughly linear). It was the long-lived donors that had more naive CD4+ cells and higher diversity than aged donors.

The CDR3 is made up of 14 amino acids. J was trimmed by 5 bases and V by 4 bases; bases with no gene match: 7. Germline V lookup: CDR1 MNHEY, CDR2 SVGEGT. The TCR originated in a man in his forties or fifties in good health. The V gene is TRBV6-2 or TRBV6-3, the J gene TRBJ2-7; TRBD2 matches 8 bases. Sequencing was carried out using blood. The CDR3 DNA reads TGTGCCAGCAGTTCCGAGGGACTAGTCGACGAGCAGTACTTC. It encodes CASSSEGLVDEQYF.